These 7 T cell receptor beta chains were all obtained from the same sample, sequenced in a study of breast tumors, draining lymph nodes, adjacent tissues. The lymph nodes were axillary draining lymph nodes from breast cancer patients. Using its own MiXCR run on the multiplex PCR reads, TCRdb lists one record per CDR3 protein. This sample yields 90,000 to 120,000 distinct CDR3 sequences, of which 21% are seen a single time; roughly 1.3% belongs to the top ten. Specimen: axillary lymph node tissue. The receptors originated from a female donor with breast cancer. Some clones in this sample may be carry-over from other donors' samples.

For the CDR3, the DNA is TGTGCCAGCTCACCACCGGTGGCCGGGGAGGGCTATGGCTACACCTTC. Protein product: CASSPPVAGEGYGYTF. This chain uses TRBV18 with TRBJ1-2, with D uncertain. Germline CDR1 KGHSH, CDR2 LQKENI. The CDR3 runs to 16 residues. Trimming stripped 0 bases from V and 4 bases from J, with 15 bases between.

This clonotype came up many times. V and J are TRBV12-3 or TRBV12-4 and TRBJ2-7; D remains unclear. The CDR3 spans 14 residues. The V gene lost 6 bases and the J gene lost 0 bases, with 12 bases spanning the gap. The CDR3 sequence is CASRPRWDSYEQYF. CDR3 DNA: TGTGCCAGCAGACCGCGGTGGGACTCCTACGAGCAGTACTTC.

This clonotype showed up many times. The chain uses TRBV11-2 and TRBJ1-3, with D unresolved. The CDR3 has 15 amino acids. CDR1 is SGHAT and CDR2 is FQNNGV in the germline V gene. Trimming pared 5 bases from V and 0 bases from J, leaving 11 bases between. This CDR3 reads CASSPGVDSGNTIYF. The DNA of the CDR3 is TGTGCCAGCAGCCCCGGTGTCGACTCTGGAAACACCATATATTTT.

This clonotype was seen ten or more times. V gene TRBV7-9 combines with J gene TRBJ1-3; D perhaps matches TRBD1 (6 bases). Trimming removed 2 bases at V and 2 bases at J, with 10 bases between. Germline V gene data show CDR1 as SEHNR and CDR2 as FQNEAQ (reference sequence). This CDR3 is 15 amino acids long. For the CDR3, the DNA is TGTGCCAGCAGCTTAAACAACAGGGCTGGAAACACCATATATTTT. Amino acids: CASSLNNRAGNTIYF.

This chain joins TRBV4-2 and TRBJ2-5, with unresolved D. The germline V gene encodes CDR1 LGHNA and CDR2 YNFKEQ. Between the trimmed V and J ends, which lost 0 bases and 5 bases, there was a span of 7 bases. CDR3 size: 13 residues. CDR3 bases: TGTGCCAGCAGCCAAGACCATGGGGAGACCCAGTACTTC. It encodes CASSQDHGETQYF.

The chain has TRBV5-1 and TRBJ2-1; 10 nucleotides line up with TRBD2. CDR3 length: 15 residues. Trimming cost V 0 bases and J 4 bases; bases outside gene matches: 1. The germline V gene has CDR1 SGHRS and CDR2 YFSETQ. CDR3: CASSLERGGYNEQFF. The CDR3, as DNA: TGCGCCAGCAGCTTGGAGCGGGGGGGGTACAATGAGCAGTTCTTC.

Concerning this clonotype: A much larger clonotype is one base distant, so this may be a read error. The J gene is TRBJ2-7, the V gene TRBV27, with D possibly TRBD1 on 6 matching bases. Germline V lookup: CDR1 MNHEY, CDR2 SMNVEV (reference sequence). This CDR3 has 12 residues. The CDR3 protein is CATRQAAGEQYF. DNA for the CDR3: TGTGCTACAAGACAGGCCGCCGGGGAGCAGTACTTC.